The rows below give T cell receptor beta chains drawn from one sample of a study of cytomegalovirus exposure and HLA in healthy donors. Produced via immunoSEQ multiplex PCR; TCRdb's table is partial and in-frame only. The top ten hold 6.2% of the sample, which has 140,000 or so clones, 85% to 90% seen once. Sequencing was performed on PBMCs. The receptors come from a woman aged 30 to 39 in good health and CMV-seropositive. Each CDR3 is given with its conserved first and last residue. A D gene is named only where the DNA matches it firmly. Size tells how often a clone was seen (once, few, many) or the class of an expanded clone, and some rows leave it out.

cdr3_aa: CASSGGASGNDEQYF
cdr3_nt: TGTGCCAGCAGCGGGGGGGCTAGCGGCAACGACGAGCAGTACTTC
v_call: TRBV9
d_call: .
j_call: TRBJ2-7
clone_size: once

cdr3_aa: CASSGDRLAQHF
cdr3_nt: TGTGCCAGCAGTGGGGACCGACTAGCCCAGCATTTT
v_call: TRBV28
d_call: .
j_call: TRBJ1-5
clone_size: .

cdr3_aa: CASSFNSRGAGQPQHF
cdr3_nt: TGTGCCAGCAGTTTTAATAGTCGGGGGGCCGGTCAGCCCCAGCATTTT
v_call: TRBV28
d_call: .
j_call: TRBJ1-5
clone_size: .

cdr3_aa: CASSPAGGKRKSIPYEQYF
cdr3_nt: TGTGCCAGCAGCCCGGCGGGGGGGAAGCGTAAGTCTATTCCCTACGAGCAGTACTTC
v_call: TRBV28
d_call: TRBD2
j_call: TRBJ2-7
clone_size: .

cdr3_aa: CATSRDLASGNEQFF
cdr3_nt: TGTGCCACCAGCAGAGATCTAGCTAGTGGGAATGAGCAGTTCTTC
v_call: TRBV15
d_call: .
j_call: TRBJ2-1
clone_size: .

cdr3_aa: CASSSPGQGLQPQHF
cdr3_nt: TGTGCCAGCAGTTCCCCTGGGCAGGGGCTCCAGCCCCAGCATTTT
v_call: TRBV28
d_call: .
j_call: TRBJ1-5
clone_size: .

cdr3_aa: CASSARSGDYNEQFF
cdr3_nt: TGTGCCAGCAGCGCGCGGAGCGGGGACTACAATGAGCAGTTCTTC
v_call: TRBV9
d_call: TRBD2
j_call: TRBJ2-1
clone_size: .

cdr3_aa: CASQDIGNTGELFF
cdr3_nt: TGTGCCAGCCAGGACATTGGTAACACCGGGGAGCTGTTTTTT
v_call: TRBV6-1
d_call: .
j_call: TRBJ2-2
clone_size: .

cdr3_aa: CASSTVKAGDNQPQHF
cdr3_nt: TGTGCCAGCAGCACAGTGAAGGCAGGGGACAATCAGCCCCAGCATTTT
v_call: TRBV21-1
d_call: .
j_call: TRBJ1-5
clone_size: .

cdr3_aa: CASSLQGERTEAFF
cdr3_nt: TGTGCCAGCAGTCTTCAGGGGGAAAGGACTGAAGCTTTCTTT
v_call: TRBV5-4
d_call: TRBD1
j_call: TRBJ1-1
clone_size: once

cdr3_aa: CASYGLAGSNEQFF
cdr3_nt: TGTGCCAGCTATGGGCTAGCGGGTAGCAATGAGCAGTTCTTC
v_call: TRBV27
d_call: TRBD2
j_call: TRBJ2-1
clone_size: .

cdr3_aa: CASSRTGADETQYF
cdr3_nt: TGTGCCAGCAGCCGGACAGGGGCCGACGAGACCCAGTACTTC
v_call: TRBV7-8
d_call: TRBD1
j_call: TRBJ2-5
clone_size: .

cdr3_aa: CASRYLQGANTF
cdr3_nt: TGTGCCAGCAGGTACTTACAGGGGGCGAACACCTTC
v_call: TRBV28
d_call: TRBD1
j_call: TRBJ1-2
clone_size: .

cdr3_aa: CASSFRLAGAQQGEQFF
cdr3_nt: TGTGCCAGCAGCTTCAGACTAGCGGGAGCCCAACAGGGTGAGCAGTTCTTC
v_call: TRBV7-8
d_call: TRBD2
j_call: TRBJ2-1
clone_size: .

cdr3_aa: CSVPGTGAYNEQFF
cdr3_nt: TGCAGCGTCCCAGGGACAGGAGCTTACAATGAGCAGTTCTTC
v_call: TRBV29-1
d_call: TRBD1
j_call: TRBJ2-1
clone_size: .

cdr3_aa: CASSLAPMGQASYNEQFF
cdr3_nt: TGTGCCAGCAGCTTAGCTCCGATGGGACAGGCCTCCTACAATGAGCAGTTCTTC
v_call: TRBV7-2
d_call: TRBD1
j_call: TRBJ2-1
clone_size: once

cdr3_aa: CASSLAWARGQETQYF
cdr3_nt: TGTGCCAGCAGCTTAGCGTGGGCCCGGGGACAAGAGACCCAGTACTTC
v_call: TRBV7-9
d_call: .
j_call: TRBJ2-5
clone_size: .

cdr3_aa: CASSTYTDTQYF
cdr3_nt: TGTGCCAGCAGTACCTACACAGATACGCAGTATTTT
v_call: TRBV28
d_call: .
j_call: TRBJ2-3
clone_size: .

cdr3_aa: CASRPGQGRSEQETQYF
cdr3_nt: TGTGCCAGCAGGCCGGGACAGGGAAGGAGCGAGCAAGAGACCCAGTACTTC
v_call: TRBV2
d_call: TRBD1
j_call: TRBJ2-5
clone_size: .

cdr3_aa: CASSIAASGGARNEQFF
cdr3_nt: TGCGCCAGCAGCATTGCGGCTAGCGGGGGGGCCCGCAATGAGCAGTTCTTC
v_call: TRBV5-1
d_call: TRBD2
j_call: TRBJ2-1
clone_size: .

cdr3_aa: CASSLRSGANVLTF
cdr3_nt: TGCGCCAGCAGCCTCCGGTCTGGGGCCAACGTCCTGACTTTC
v_call: TRBV4-1
d_call: .
j_call: TRBJ2-6
clone_size: .

cdr3_aa: CASSSFRDYTDTQYF
cdr3_nt: TGTGCCAGCAGTAGTTTCAGAGACTACACAGATACGCAGTATTTT
v_call: TRBV27
d_call: .
j_call: TRBJ2-3
clone_size: .

cdr3_aa: CASSGLAMRQYF
cdr3_nt: TGTGCCAGCAGCGGACTAGCAATGAGGCAGTATTTT
v_call: TRBV2
d_call: TRBD2
j_call: TRBJ2-3
clone_size: .

cdr3_aa: CASSLSSRGATEAFF
cdr3_nt: TGTGCCAGCAGTTTATCGTCCAGGGGAGCAACTGAAGCTTTCTTT
v_call: TRBV27
d_call: .
j_call: TRBJ1-1
clone_size: .

cdr3_aa: CASSLLDRNTEAFF
cdr3_nt: TGCGCCAGCAGCTTGCTGGACAGGAACACTGAAGCTTTCTTT
v_call: TRBV5-1
d_call: .
j_call: TRBJ1-1
clone_size: .

cdr3_aa: CASSQETGANTEAFF
cdr3_nt: TGCGCCAGCAGCCAAGAGACAGGGGCGAACACTGAAGCTTTCTTT
v_call: TRBV4-1
d_call: TRBD1
j_call: TRBJ1-1
clone_size: .

cdr3_aa: CASSFTTTRAQDYTF
cdr3_nt: TGTGCCAGCAGTTTCACCACCACGCGGGCGCAAGACTACACCTTC
v_call: TRBV27
d_call: .
j_call: TRBJ1-2
clone_size: .

cdr3_aa: CASSLEGQGTYGYTF
cdr3_nt: TGTGCCAGCAGCTTAGAGGGACAGGGGACCTATGGCTACACCTTC
v_call: TRBV7-2
d_call: TRBD1
j_call: TRBJ1-2
clone_size: .

cdr3_aa: CSVLGTPWQTDTQYF
cdr3_nt: TGCAGCGTCCTGGGCACCCCCTGGCAAACAGATACGCAGTATTTT
v_call: TRBV29-1
d_call: .
j_call: TRBJ2-3
clone_size: .

cdr3_aa: CASSYQGPGLEEQYF
cdr3_nt: TGTGCCAGCAGTTACCAGGGCCCCGGTCTGGAGGAGCAGTACTTC
v_call: TRBV6-5
d_call: .
j_call: TRBJ2-7
clone_size: .

cdr3_aa: CASSRLAGGPIGEQYF
cdr3_nt: TGTGCCAGCAGTCGACTAGCGGGAGGCCCAATTGGCGAGCAGTACTTC
v_call: TRBV5-4
d_call: TRBD2
j_call: TRBJ2-7
clone_size: .

cdr3_aa: CASSSPSRTQYF
cdr3_nt: TGTGCCAGCAGTTCCCCAAGCCGCACGCAGTATTTT
v_call: TRBV6-5
d_call: .
j_call: TRBJ2-3
clone_size: .

cdr3_aa: CASSLLGTSLYNEQFF
cdr3_nt: TGTGCCAGCAGCCTCCTCGGGACTAGCCTCTACAATGAGCAGTTCTTC
v_call: TRBV4-2
d_call: TRBD2
j_call: TRBJ2-1
clone_size: once

cdr3_aa: CASSTGLQETQYF
cdr3_nt: TGTGCCAGTAGTACGGGACTACAAGAGACCCAGTACTTC
v_call: TRBV19
d_call: TRBD2
j_call: TRBJ2-5
clone_size: .

cdr3_aa: CASSLLARGYDQPQHF
cdr3_nt: TGTGCCAGCAGTTTATTGGCCCGGGGATACGATCAGCCCCAGCATTTT
v_call: TRBV28
d_call: .
j_call: TRBJ1-5
clone_size: few

cdr3_aa: CASIREGAYGYTF
cdr3_nt: TGTGCCAGCATCCGTGAGGGGGCTTATGGCTACACCTTC
v_call: TRBV5-6
d_call: TRBD1
j_call: TRBJ1-2
clone_size: .

cdr3_aa: CASSLEPNTEAFF
cdr3_nt: TGCGCCAGCAGCTTGGAGCCGAACACTGAAGCTTTCTTT
v_call: TRBV5-1
d_call: .
j_call: TRBJ1-1
clone_size: .

cdr3_aa: CASSEALGGFYGYTF
cdr3_nt: TGTGCCAGCAGTGAAGCGCTCGGAGGGTTCTATGGCTACACCTTC
v_call: TRBV2
d_call: .
j_call: TRBJ1-2
clone_size: .

cdr3_aa: CAISPTSGNQGDTQYF
cdr3_nt: TGTGCCATCAGTCCGACTAGCGGGAACCAGGGAGATACGCAGTATTTT
v_call: TRBV10-3
d_call: TRBD2
j_call: TRBJ2-3
clone_size: .

cdr3_aa: CASSVTGTGNYEQYF
cdr3_nt: TGTGCCAGCAGTGTAACCGGGACAGGGAACTACGAGCAGTACTTC
v_call: TRBV2
d_call: TRBD1
j_call: TRBJ2-7
clone_size: .

cdr3_aa: CASSPLSGGVQETQYF
cdr3_nt: TGTGCCAGCTCACCTCTGAGCGGGGGTGTTCAAGAGACCCAGTACTTC
v_call: TRBV18
d_call: TRBD2
j_call: TRBJ2-5
clone_size: .

cdr3_aa: CASSNLAPEQFF
cdr3_nt: TGTGCCAGCAGCAATCTAGCGCCCGAGCAGTTCTTC
v_call: TRBV14
d_call: .
j_call: TRBJ2-1
clone_size: .

cdr3_aa: CATSRETSGREDTQYF
cdr3_nt: TGTGCCACCAGCAGAGAGACTAGCGGGAGAGAAGATACGCAGTATTTT
v_call: TRBV15
d_call: TRBD2
j_call: TRBJ2-3
clone_size: .

cdr3_aa: CASSVSGGGETQYF
cdr3_nt: TGTGCCAGCAGTGTTAGCGGCGGTGGGGAGACCCAGTACTTC
v_call: TRBV2
d_call: .
j_call: TRBJ2-5
clone_size: .

cdr3_aa: CASSSQPGGHNSPLHF
cdr3_nt: TGTGCCAGCAGCTCCCAACCAGGGGGACATAATTCACCCCTCCACTTT
v_call: TRBV7-2
d_call: TRBD1
j_call: TRBJ1-6
clone_size: .

cdr3_aa: CASTRQGNAFF
cdr3_nt: TGTGCCAGCACCAGACAGGGTAACGCTTTCTTT
v_call: TRBV6-6
d_call: TRBD1
j_call: TRBJ1-1
clone_size: few

cdr3_aa: CASSLAASTGELFF
cdr3_nt: TGCGCCAGCAGCTTGGCCGCTAGCACCGGGGAGCTGTTTTTT
v_call: TRBV5-1
d_call: .
j_call: TRBJ2-2
clone_size: .

cdr3_aa: CASSLEGGWSNQPQHF
cdr3_nt: TGTGCCAGCAGCTTAGAAGGGGGTTGGAGCAATCAGCCCCAGCATTTT
v_call: TRBV7-2
d_call: .
j_call: TRBJ1-5
clone_size: .

cdr3_aa: CAISIGGGTGAAEQYF
cdr3_nt: TGTGCCATCAGCATAGGGGGAGGGACAGGGGCTGCCGAGCAGTACTTC
v_call: TRBV10-3
d_call: TRBD1
j_call: TRBJ2-7
clone_size: .

cdr3_aa: CASSPGLARGETQYF
cdr3_nt: TGCGCCAGCAGCCCGGGACTAGCGCGTGGAGAGACCCAGTACTTC
v_call: TRBV5-1
d_call: TRBD2
j_call: TRBJ2-5
clone_size: .

cdr3_aa: CASSLGRGLYEQYF
cdr3_nt: TGTGCCAGCAGCTTAGGCAGGGGGCTATACGAGCAGTACTTC
v_call: TRBV13
d_call: TRBD1
j_call: TRBJ2-7
clone_size: .

cdr3_aa: CASSVIPSENNEQFF
cdr3_nt: TGTGCCAGCAGCGTAATCCCTAGCGAAAACAATGAGCAGTTCTTC
v_call: TRBV9
d_call: .
j_call: TRBJ2-1
clone_size: .

cdr3_aa: CASSFLRDSTNEKLFF
cdr3_nt: TGTGCCAGCAGCTTCCTCCGGGACTCAACTAATGAAAAACTGTTTTTT
v_call: TRBV5-6
d_call: .
j_call: TRBJ1-4
clone_size: .